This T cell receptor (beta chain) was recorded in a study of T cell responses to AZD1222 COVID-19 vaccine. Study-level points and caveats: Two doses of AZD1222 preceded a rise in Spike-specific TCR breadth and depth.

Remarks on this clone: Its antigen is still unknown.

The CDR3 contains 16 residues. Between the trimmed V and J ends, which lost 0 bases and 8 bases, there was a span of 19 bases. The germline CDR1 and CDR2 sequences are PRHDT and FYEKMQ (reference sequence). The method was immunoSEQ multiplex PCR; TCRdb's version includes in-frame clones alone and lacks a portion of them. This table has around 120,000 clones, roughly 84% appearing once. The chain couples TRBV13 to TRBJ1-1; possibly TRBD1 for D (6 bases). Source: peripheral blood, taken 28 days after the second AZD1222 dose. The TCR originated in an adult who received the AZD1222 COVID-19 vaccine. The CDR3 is CASSLGAGAARGEAFF. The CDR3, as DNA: TGTGCCAGCAGCTTAGGGGCAGGGGCAGCGAGAGGGGAAGCTTTCTTT.